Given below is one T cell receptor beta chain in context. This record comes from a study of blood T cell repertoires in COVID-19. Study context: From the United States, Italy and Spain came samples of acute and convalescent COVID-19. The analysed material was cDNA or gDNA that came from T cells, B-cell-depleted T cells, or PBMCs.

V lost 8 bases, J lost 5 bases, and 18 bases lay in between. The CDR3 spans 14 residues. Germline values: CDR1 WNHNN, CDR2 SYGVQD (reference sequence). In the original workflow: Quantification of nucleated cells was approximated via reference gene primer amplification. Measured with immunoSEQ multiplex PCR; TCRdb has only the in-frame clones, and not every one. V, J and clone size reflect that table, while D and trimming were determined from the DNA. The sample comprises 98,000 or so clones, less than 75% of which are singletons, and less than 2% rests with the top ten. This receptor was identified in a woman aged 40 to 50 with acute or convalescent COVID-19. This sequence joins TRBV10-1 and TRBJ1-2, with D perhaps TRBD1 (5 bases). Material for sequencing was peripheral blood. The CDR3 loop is CASSTKNRTYGYTF. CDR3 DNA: TGCGCCAGCTCTACTAAAAACAGGACATATGGCTACACCTTC.